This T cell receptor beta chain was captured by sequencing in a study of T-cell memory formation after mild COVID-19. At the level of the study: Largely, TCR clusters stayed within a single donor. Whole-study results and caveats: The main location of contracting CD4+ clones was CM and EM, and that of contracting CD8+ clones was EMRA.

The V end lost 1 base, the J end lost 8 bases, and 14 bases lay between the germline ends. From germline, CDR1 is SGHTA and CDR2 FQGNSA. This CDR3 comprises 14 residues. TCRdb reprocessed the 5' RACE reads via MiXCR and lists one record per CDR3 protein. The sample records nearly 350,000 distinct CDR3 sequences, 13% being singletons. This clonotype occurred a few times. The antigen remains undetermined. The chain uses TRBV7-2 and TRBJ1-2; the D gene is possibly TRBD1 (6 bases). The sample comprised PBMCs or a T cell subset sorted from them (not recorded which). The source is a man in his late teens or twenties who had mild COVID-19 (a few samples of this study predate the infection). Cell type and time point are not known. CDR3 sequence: CASSLVGGVGGYTF. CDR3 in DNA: TGTGCCAGCAGCTTAGTCGGGGGCGTCGGAGGCTACACCTTC.